This TCR beta chain was identified during a study of shared clonotypes between healthy human individuals. Overall study: Three plates were used per donor for CD4 naive, three for CD4 memory, two for CD8 naive and one for CD8 memory.

The data were produced by immunoSEQ multiplex PCR, yet TCRdb's version contains in-frame clones alone and is incomplete. The data contain under 1,100,000 clones, roughly 80% of them singletons. The CDR3 is 14 amino acids. Germline CDR1 and CDR2: SGHRS and YFSETQ. Trimming took 0 bases from V and 6 from J, leaving 13 bases between them. The TCR comes from a man aged 18 to 35 in good health. Sequencing was carried out using memory CD4+ T cells sorted from blood. The sample's subset: CD45RA-negative fraction. The V and J genes are TRBV5-1 and TRBJ2-7; tentatively, D is TRBD1 (7 bases). The CDR3 DNA sequence: TGCGCCAGCAGCTTGGAGACAGGGAGGACCGAGCAGTACTTC. Translated: CASSLETGRTEQYF. The whole variable domain, remainder taken from reference TRBV5-1 and TRBJ2-7, is KAGVTQTPRYLIKTRGQQVTLSCSPISGHRSVSWYQQTPGQGLQFLFEYFSETQRNKGNFPGRFSGRQFSNSRSEMNVSTLELGDSALYLCASSLETGRTEQYFGPGTRLTVT.